This is a list of T cell receptor beta chains from one sample in a study of cytomegalovirus exposure and HLA in healthy donors. Assay used: immunoSEQ multiplex PCR; TCRdb lists only in-frame clones, some missing. This table has 200,000 or so clones, 84% appearing once. The specimen was PBMCs. All receptors come from a boy between 10 and 17 years old in good health and CMV-seronegative. Each CDR3 is given with its conserved first and last residue. The D gene is left open where the match is weak. Clone size appears in some rows only: once, few, many, or a class for an expanded clone.

V gene: TRBV7-9; clone size: -; D gene: TRBD2; J gene: TRBJ2-7; CDR3 protein: CASSLGGTRAGREQYF; CDR3 DNA: TGTGCCAGCAGCTTAGGGGGGACTAGGGCGGGCCGCGAGCAGTACTTC
V gene: TRBV7-8; clone size: -; D gene: TRBD1; J gene: TRBJ1-1; CDR3 protein: CASSLDRGTEAFF; CDR3 DNA: TGTGCCAGCAGCTTAGACAGGGGCACTGAAGCTTTCTTT
V gene: TRBV2; clone size: -; D gene: -; J gene: TRBJ1-1; CDR3 protein: CASRRVSENTEAFF; CDR3 DNA: TGTGCCAGCAGGAGGGTCAGTGAGAACACTGAAGCTTTCTTT
V gene: TRBV5-4; clone size: -; D gene: TRBD2; J gene: TRBJ2-5; CDR3 protein: CASSQQAGGPETQYF; CDR3 DNA: TGTGCCAGCAGCCAGCAAGCGGGAGGGCCAGAGACCCAGTACTTC
V gene: TRBV29-1; clone size: -; D gene: TRBD2; J gene: TRBJ2-1; CDR3 protein: CSHSGFTGWYNEQFF; CDR3 DNA: TGCAGCCATAGCGGGTTTACGGGGTGGTACAATGAGCAGTTCTTC
V gene: TRBV30; clone size: -; D gene: TRBD2; J gene: TRBJ2-5; CDR3 protein: CAWEAGGRKTQYF; CDR3 DNA: TGTGCCTGGGAAGCGGGGGGGCGAAAGACCCAGTACTTC
V gene: TRBV11-3; clone size: -; D gene: -; J gene: TRBJ2-7; CDR3 protein: CASSLGDRGISEQYF; CDR3 DNA: TGTGCCAGCAGCTTAGGGGATCGGGGGATCAGCGAGCAGTACTTC
V gene: TRBV6-4; clone size: -; D gene: TRBD2; J gene: TRBJ2-3; CDR3 protein: CASGLAGGSLTDTQYF; CDR3 DNA: TGTGCCAGCGGGCTAGCGGGGGGCAGTCTCACAGATACGCAGTATTTT
V gene: TRBV2; clone size: once; D gene: -; J gene: TRBJ1-1; CDR3 protein: CASSLKGGANTEAFF; CDR3 DNA: TGTGCCAGCAGCCTTAAGGGGGGGGCGAACACTGAAGCTTTCTTT
V gene: TRBV5-1; clone size: -; D gene: TRBD1; J gene: TRBJ2-7; CDR3 protein: CASSFGTGPYEQYF; CDR3 DNA: TGCGCCAGCAGCTTCGGGACAGGACCCTACGAGCAGTACTTC
V gene: TRBV29-1; clone size: -; D gene: TRBD1; J gene: TRBJ2-7; CDR3 protein: CSVSGTGTLGAGSEQYF; CDR3 DNA: TGCAGCGTCTCCGGGACAGGGACTCTAGGGGCCGGGAGCGAGCAGTACTTC
V gene: TRBV19; clone size: -; D gene: -; J gene: TRBJ2-7; CDR3 protein: CASSIQVAYEQYF; CDR3 DNA: TGTGCCAGTAGTATACAGGTCGCCTACGAGCAGTACTTC
V gene: TRBV7-2; clone size: -; D gene: -; J gene: TRBJ1-6; CDR3 protein: CASSLVYPAREHNSPLHF; CDR3 DNA: TGTGCCAGCAGCTTAGTCTATCCTGCCCGGGAACATAATTCACCCCTCCACTTT
V gene: TRBV21-1; clone size: -; D gene: -; J gene: TRBJ1-5; CDR3 protein: CASSKAPGGANQPQHF; CDR3 DNA: TGTGCCAGCAGCAAAGCCCCAGGGGGCGCCAATCAGCCCCAGCATTTT
V gene: TRBV7-7; clone size: -; D gene: -; J gene: TRBJ2-2; CDR3 protein: CASSPFSGHTGELFF; CDR3 DNA: TGTGCTAGCAGCCCATTTAGCGGACACACCGGGGAGCTGTTTTTT
V gene: TRBV5-1; clone size: -; D gene: TRBD1; J gene: TRBJ1-1; CDR3 protein: CASSYSRTGPNTEAFF; CDR3 DNA: TGCGCCAGCAGCTACTCCAGGACAGGGCCGAACACTGAAGCTTTCTTT
V gene: TRBV5-3; clone size: -; D gene: TRBD1; J gene: TRBJ1-1; CDR3 protein: CARSSQQGITEAFF; CDR3 DNA: TGTGCCAGAAGCTCGCAACAGGGGATAACTGAAGCTTTCTTT
V gene: TRBV9; clone size: -; D gene: -; J gene: TRBJ1-1; CDR3 protein: CASSWGGAGGSTEAFF; CDR3 DNA: TGTGCCAGCAGCTGGGGGGGGGCAGGTGGCAGCACTGAAGCTTTCTTT
V gene: TRBV28; clone size: -; D gene: -; J gene: TRBJ2-7; CDR3 protein: CASSLLGGLVRTYEQYF; CDR3 DNA: TGTGCCAGCAGTTTATTAGGCGGTTTGGTCAGAACCTACGAGCAGTACTTC
V gene: TRBV9; clone size: -; D gene: -; J gene: TRBJ1-5; CDR3 protein: CASSVGTDYNQPQHF; CDR3 DNA: TGTGCCAGCAGCGTAGGGACTGACTACAATCAGCCCCAGCATTTT
V gene: TRBV28; clone size: -; D gene: TRBD1; J gene: TRBJ2-3; CDR3 protein: CASSLRTGSFPDTQYF; CDR3 DNA: TGTGCCAGCAGTTTACGGACAGGGAGCTTCCCAGATACGCAGTATTTT
V gene: TRBV5-6; clone size: -; D gene: -; J gene: TRBJ2-3; CDR3 protein: CASSFSSTDTQYF; CDR3 DNA: TGTGCCAGCAGCTTCTCGAGCACAGATACGCAGTATTTT